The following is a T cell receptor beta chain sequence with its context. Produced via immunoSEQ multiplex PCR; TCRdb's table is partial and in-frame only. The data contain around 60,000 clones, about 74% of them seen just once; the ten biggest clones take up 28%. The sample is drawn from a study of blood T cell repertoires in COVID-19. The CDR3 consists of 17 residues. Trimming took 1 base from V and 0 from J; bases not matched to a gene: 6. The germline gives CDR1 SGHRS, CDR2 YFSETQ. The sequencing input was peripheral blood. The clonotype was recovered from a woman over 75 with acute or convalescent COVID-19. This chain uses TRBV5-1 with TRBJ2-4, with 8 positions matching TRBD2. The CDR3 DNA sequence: TGCGCCAGCAGCTTGATAGGGACTAGTCTAGCCAAAAACATTCAGTACTTC. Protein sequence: CASSLIGTSLAKNIQYF.